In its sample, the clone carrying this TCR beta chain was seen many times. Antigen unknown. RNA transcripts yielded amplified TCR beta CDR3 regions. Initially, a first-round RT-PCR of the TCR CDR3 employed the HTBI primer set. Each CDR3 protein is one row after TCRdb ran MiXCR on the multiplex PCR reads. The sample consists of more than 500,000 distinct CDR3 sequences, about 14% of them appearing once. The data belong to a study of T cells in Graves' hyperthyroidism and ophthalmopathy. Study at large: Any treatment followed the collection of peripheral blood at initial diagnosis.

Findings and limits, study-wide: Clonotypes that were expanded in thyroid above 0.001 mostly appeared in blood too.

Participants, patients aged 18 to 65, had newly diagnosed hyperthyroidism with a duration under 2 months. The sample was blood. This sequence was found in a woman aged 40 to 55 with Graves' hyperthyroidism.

The CDR3 nucleotides read TGCAGTGCTAGAGGGACAGGGCCGGGATCACCCCTCCACTTT. This translates into CSARGTGPGSPLHF. The chain links TRBV20-1 to TRBJ1-6; 8 nucleotides align to TRBD1. CDR3 size: 14 residues. After removal of 1 base from V and 10 bases from J, the junction contained 6 bases not matched to a gene. Germline CDR1 and CDR2: DFQATT and SNEGSKA (reference sequence).